The entry that follows covers one TCR beta chain sequence. Its antigen is unidentified. TCRdb's table, derived via immunoSEQ multiplex PCR, lists solely in-frame clones and lacks some. Of tens of thousands of clones listed, about 92% were seen once; the top ten hold about 3%. The entry originates in a study of T cell responses to AZD1222 COVID-19 vaccine. CDR1 is LNHDA, CDR2 SQIVND, per germline (reference sequence). The CDR3 runs 17 residues. The J segment lost 0 bases and the V segment lost 4 bases, leaving 9 bases of the junction unmatched. Study-wide results and limits: Close to half of spike-specific TCRs reportedly recognize unmutated variant regions.

The sequenced sample was peripheral blood, obtained on day 0 of AZD1222 vaccination. The sequence came from an adult in good health. The V call is TRBV19, the J call TRBJ1-3, with 7 bases matching TRBD1. The CDR3 sequence: CASSRGGDSRSGNTIYF. The CDR3 DNA reads TGTGCCAGTAGTAGGGGAGGGGACAGCCGCTCTGGAAACACCATATATTTT.